This T cell receptor beta chain was recorded in a study of blood T cell repertoires in COVID-19. In the study overall: Samples of COVID-19 (acute and convalescent) were obtained from the United States, Italy and Spain.

Profiled with immunoSEQ multiplex PCR; TCRdb holds only in-frame clones, not every one. The table has some 94,000 clones, 85% to 90% seen once. Germline lookup yields CDR1 SNHLY and CDR2 FYNNEI. The CDR3 is 14 residues long. V was trimmed by 6 bases and J by 7 bases, leaving 15 bases between them. Input material: peripheral blood. The V and J genes are TRBV2 and TRBJ2-2; D possibly corresponds to TRBD2 (5 bases). The origin of this receptor is a human donor in a cohort sampled during active COVID-19. The chain's CDR3 is CASSMKDSYGELFF. CDR3 sequence (DNA): TGTGCCAGCAGCATGAAGGACTCTTACGGGGAGCTGTTTTTT.